These 23 T cell receptor beta chains originate from one sample sequenced in a study of shared clonotypes between healthy human individuals. Assay: immunoSEQ multiplex PCR; the TCRdb copy retains only in-frame clones and omits some. The table includes some 2.1 million clones, 85% to 95% detected once. The sequencing input was naive CD4+ T cells sorted from blood. Subset denoted: CD45RA+ positively selected. The receptor source for this set is a man younger than 35 in good health.

The J gene is TRBJ2-7, the V gene TRBV5-1, with a possible D match to TRBD1 (7 bases). The CDR3 has 14 amino acids. Germline-derived CDR1 and CDR2 are SGHRS and YFSETQ. V lost 4 bases and J lost 6, with 17 bases in between. CDR3 DNA sequence: TGCGCCAGCAGCGGCGGACAGGAGGGGTTCGAGCAGTACTTC. This codes for CASSGGQEGFEQYF.

The rearrangement joins TRBV30 to TRBJ2-1; D gene ambiguous. Germline CDR1 is GTSNPN and CDR2 is SVGIG (reference sequence). Trimming stripped 3 bases from V and 7 bases from J, with 10 bases between. CDR3 length: 12 residues. CDR3 region: CAWRQGPNEQFF. The CDR3 DNA follows: TGTGCCTGGAGGCAAGGTCCGAATGAGCAGTTCTTC.

The chain is built from TRBV18 and TRBJ2-2, with 12 bases matching TRBD1. Trimming at V came to 4 bases and at J to 10 bases, leaving 10 bases not matched to a gene. Germline V gene sequence: CDR1 KGHSH, CDR2 LQKENI. This CDR3 region has 16 residues. CDR3 region: CASSHLPGQGAVELFF. As DNA, the CDR3 is TGTGCCAGCTCACACCTACCGGGACAGGGGGCAGTGGAGCTGTTTTTT.

Concerning this clone itself: The same CDR3 is also encoded by other DNA sequences in this sample. The chain employs TRBV6-5 and TRBJ2-7; no firm D call. The germline gives CDR1 MNHEY, CDR2 SVGAGI. The CDR3 is 13 residues long. Trimming cost V 0 bases and J 2 bases, with 5 bases left between them. CDR3 residues: CASSYSGTYEQYF. In DNA form, the CDR3 reads TGTGCCAGCAGTTACTCAGGGACCTACGAGCAGTACTTC.

Worth noting for this clone: This may stem from a read error, because a much larger clone lies one nucleotide away. The V gene is TRBV6-6, the J gene TRBJ1-1, with D maybe TRBD1 (6 bases). V shed 2 bases and J shed 4 bases, with 8 bases lying between them. This CDR3 is built from 13 residues. Germline V gene sequence: CDR1 MNHNY, CDR2 SVGAGI (reference sequence). The CDR3, as DNA: TGTGCCAGCAGTTACACAGGGAGCACTGAAGCTTTCTTT. This codes for CASSYTGSTEAFF.

The rearrangement joins TRBV2 to TRBJ1-3; unclear D gene. This CDR3 region has 18 residues. Trimming shortened V by 1 base and J by 4 bases, and 20 bases separated the two germline ends. The germline CDR1 and CDR2 sequences are SNHLY and FYNNEI. The CDR3: CASSEGEALYLLGNTIYF. The CDR3 DNA sequence: TGTGCCAGCAGTGAAGGGGAGGCCCTCTATTTACTCGGAAACACCATATATTTT.

The chain employs TRBV6-5 and TRBJ2-7, with D unclear. Trimming removed 4 bases at V and 2 bases at J, with 6 bases between. Germline assignment: CDR1 MNHEY and CDR2 SVGAGI. The CDR3 length is 12 residues. CDR3 protein: CASSSPAYEQYF. The CDR3 DNA is TGTGCCAGCAGTTCTCCGGCCTACGAGCAGTACTTC.

The chain is built from TRBV4-1 and TRBJ1-4; 9 positions match TRBD1. The CDR3 consists of 15 residues. J lost 7 bases, V lost 3 bases, and 6 bases had no gene match. The germline V gene has CDR1 MGHRA and CDR2 YSYEKL. CDR3 nucleotide sequence: TGCGCCAGCAGCCAGGGACAGGGTATTGCTGAAAAACTGTTTTTT. Translated: CASSQGQGIAEKLFF.

The chain carries TRBV4-1 and TRBJ2-4, with a tentative D call TRBD2 (7 bases). CDR1 and CDR2 from the germline V gene are MGHRA and YSYEKL. This CDR3 spans 15 amino acids. Trimming left V 2 bases short and J 1 base short, with 9 bases between. This chain's CDR3 is CASSQRGGAKNIQYF. The CDR3 DNA follows: TGCGCCAGCAGCCAAAGGGGGGGCGCCAAAAACATTCAGTACTTC.

The chain combines TRBV10-1 with TRBJ2-1, with D perhaps matching TRBD1 (5 bases). The ends were cut back, 2 bases at V and 15 bases at J, with 17 bases in the middle. The CDR3 has 13 residues. Germline-derived CDR1 and CDR2 are WNHNN and SYGVQD (reference sequence). CDR3 DNA sequence: TGCGCCAGCAGTGAGAACGCGTGGGGCAGACGGTTCTTC. Translated: CASSENAWGRRFF.

This clone is a singleton in its sample. CDR3 region: CASSLDGTGPYEQYF. The CDR3 DNA sequence: TGTGCCAGCAGCCTCGACGGGACAGGTCCCTACGAGCAGTACTTC. The chain links TRBV4-2 to TRBJ2-7, with 8 bases lining up with TRBD1. Germline assignment: CDR1 LGHNA and CDR2 YNFKEQ. The CDR3 has 15 residues. V shed 4 bases and J 2 bases; nucleotides not matched to a gene: 7.

J is TRBJ2-2 and V is TRBV6-5; a possible D gene is TRBD2 (6 bases). Per the germline V gene, CDR1 is MNHEY and CDR2 is SVGAGI. V lost 6 bases and J 5 bases, leaving 16 bases between the germline ends. This CDR3 contains 15 residues. The CDR3 spells CASSRSGVSTGELFF. The CDR3, as DNA: TGTGCCAGCAGCCGATCGGGGGTTTCGACCGGGGAGCTGTTTTTT.

V is TRBV6-1 and J is TRBJ2-7, with D possibly being TRBD1 (6 bases). Trimming took 4 bases from V and 2 from J, leaving 12 bases between them. The CDR3 has 14 residues. In germline, CDR1 is MNHNS, CDR2 SASEGT. The CDR3 DNA follows: TGTGCCAGCAGTGTTACAGGGTCCCCCTACGAGCAGTACTTC. Translation gives CASSVTGSPYEQYF.

This sequence joins TRBV4-3 and TRBJ2-1, with D perhaps matching TRBD2 (6 bases). From germline, CDR1 is LGHNA and CDR2 YSLEER. The CDR3 extends over 17 amino acids. V was cut by 0 bases and J by 4 bases, with 16 bases left in between. The CDR3 protein is CASSQDFGGGRYNEQFF. The CDR3 DNA reads TGCGCCAGCAGCCAAGACTTCGGGGGAGGAAGATACAATGAGCAGTTCTTC.

The rearrangement uses TRBV7-2 and TRBJ2-7, with D tentatively TRBD1 or TRBD2 (5 bases each). V lost 2 bases to trimming and J lost 0 bases, with 11 bases between them. Looked up from germline, CDR1 is SGHTA and CDR2 is FQGNSA. There are 15 residues in the CDR3. CDR3 sequence reads: CASSLKAGSSYEQYF. The CDR3 DNA reads TGTGCCAGCAGCTTAAAGGCAGGGAGCTCCTACGAGCAGTACTTC.

The rearrangement joins TRBV9 to TRBJ1-3; D is uncertain. The CDR3 extends over 18 amino acids. Germline V gene lookup returns CDR1 SGDLS and CDR2 YYNGEE. The germline V and J ends were trimmed by 0 bases and 2 bases, with 18 bases remaining between them. The CDR3 protein is CASSVALGATAPGNTIYF. CDR3 coding DNA: TGTGCCAGCAGCGTAGCTCTGGGCGCAACGGCTCCTGGAAACACCATATATTTT.

This sequence joins TRBV27 and TRBJ1-1, with 7 bases fitting TRBD1. V shed 5 bases and J 4 bases; nucleotides not matched to a gene: 10. CDR3 size: 15 residues. The germline V gene has CDR1 MNHEY and CDR2 SMNVEV (reference sequence). CDR3 region: CASSPPTGFGTEAFF. In nucleotides, the CDR3 is TGTGCCAGCAGTCCCCCGACAGGGTTCGGCACTGAAGCTTTCTTT.

This chain uses TRBV6-5 with TRBJ1-2; D is unclear. Germline loops: CDR1 MNHEY, CDR2 SVGAGI. This CDR3 contains 12 residues. V was clipped by 6 bases and J by 4 bases, with 9 bases between them. CDR3 coding DNA: TGTGCCAGCAGGGCCGAACCCTATGGCTACACCTTC. Encoded protein: CASRAEPYGYTF.

This chain joins TRBV28 and TRBJ1-4; 7 nucleotides line up with TRBD1. CDR1 is MDHEN, CDR2 SYDVKM, per germline. The CDR3 spans 14 residues. Germline trimming cut 6 bases from V and 6 bases from J; bases unmatched to any gene: 7. In DNA form, the CDR3 reads TGTGCCAGCAGCCCAACAGGGGTGGATGAAAAACTGTTTTTT. It is translated as CASSPTGVDEKLFF. Using reference TRBV28 and TRBJ1-4 for the parts outside the CDR3, the full variable domain is DVKVTQSSRYLVKRTGEKVFLECVQDMDHENMFWYRQDPGLGLRLIYFSYDVKMKEKGDIPEGYSVSREKKERFSLILESASTNQTSMYLCASSPTGVDEKLFFGSGTQLSVL.

The chain recombines TRBV7-2 with TRBJ1-6, with no clear D. Germline assignment: CDR1 SGHTA and CDR2 FQGNSA. V lost 4 bases, J lost 0 bases, and 13 bases lay in between. The CDR3 is made up of 17 amino acids. As DNA, the CDR3 is TGTGCCAGCAGCTCGGACGGCTCGAGCTCCTATAATTCACCCCTCCACTTT. It yields the protein CASSSDGSSSYNSPLHF.

V and J are TRBV19 and TRBJ2-7, with 7 nucleotides matching TRBD1. CDR3 length: 16 amino acids. From germline, CDR1 is LNHDA and CDR2 SQIVND (reference sequence). V dropped 5 bases and J dropped 3; count of bases not matched to a gene: 13. CDR3 protein: CASSPRTGSLIYEQYF. Here the CDR3 DNA reads TGTGCCAGTAGTCCCCGGACAGGCTCTCTGATCTACGAGCAGTACTTC.

The chain has TRBV6-5 and TRBJ2-7; 7 positions agree with TRBD2. CDR1 is MNHEY, CDR2 SVGAGI, per germline. With 9 bases clipped from V and 4 bases from J, the junction kept 12 bases outside the gene matches. This CDR3 has 14 residues. CDR3 nucleotide sequence: TGTGCCAGTCGGAGGGCGGGAGAGAGGTACGAGCAGTACTTC. It specifies CASRRAGERYEQYF.

The chain links TRBV11-2 to TRBJ2-7, with unresolved D. V was clipped by 5 bases and J by 3 bases, with 20 bases between them. CDR3 length: 16 amino acids. CDR1 and CDR2 (germline): SGHAT, FQNNGV. The CDR3 nucleotides read TGTGCCAGCAGCAACGACCGGCTCTTCTCCCTCTACGAGCAGTACTTC. Amino acids: CASSNDRLFSLYEQYF.